These 17 T cell receptor beta chains came from one sample sequenced in a study of blood T cells in healthy people across ages. A second 7 to 11 cycle PCR used barcoded and J-beta primers. Using its own MiXCR run on the 5' RACE reads, TCRdb lists one record per CDR3 protein. The sample gives about 380,000 distinct CDR3 sequences, about 49% of which show up once; 45% to 65% is in the top ten. The source material was blood. These receptors came from a man in his 60s in good health.

The chain uses TRBV15 and TRBJ2-5; 8 nucleotides align to TRBD2. The CDR3 runs 15 residues. From germline, CDR1 is LNHNV and CDR2 YYDKDF (reference sequence). Germline trimming cut 6 bases from V and 2 bases from J; bases unmatched to any gene: 8. As DNA, the CDR3 is TGTGCCACCAGTCTCGCGGGGGGCCGACAAGAGACCCAGTACTTC. The encoded protein is CATSLAGGRQETQYF.

The chain is built from TRBV7-2 and TRBJ2-1; D is unclear. The CDR3 is made up of 12 amino acids. V was shortened by 5 bases and J by 9 bases, with 11 bases between the two germline ends. Per germline, CDR1 SGHTA and CDR2 FQGNSA. CDR3 DNA sequence: TGTGCCAGCAGCCCGATGATAGGTGAGCAGTTCTTC. Translating it yields CASSPMIGEQFF.

This chain links TRBV13 with TRBJ2-2; 13 bases match TRBD2. J was trimmed by 4 bases and V by 5 bases; bases with no gene match: 10. This CDR3 is 18 amino acids long. Germline lookup yields CDR1 PRHDT and CDR2 FYEKMQ (reference sequence). The CDR3 protein is CASSRLLAGGRGTGELFF. The DNA of the CDR3 is TGTGCCAGCAGCCGACTACTAGCGGGGGGGCGTGGCACCGGGGAGCTGTTTTTT.

This clonotype was observed a handful of times. The V gene is TRBV20-1, the J gene TRBJ1-6; 7 nucleotides agree with TRBD1. V gave up 5 bases and J gave up 10 bases; unmatched junction bases: 11. Per germline, CDR1 DFQATT and CDR2 SNEGSKA (reference sequence). CDR3 size: 14 residues. The CDR3 region is CSAPLDRAKSPLHF. DNA for the CDR3: TGCAGTGCTCCCTTAGACAGGGCCAAGTCACCCCTCCACTTT.

A word on this clonotype: The germline gene is not matched at one end of the junction; a read error may be the cause. V gene TRBV27 combines with J gene TRBJ1-1, with no clear D. There are 13 residues in the CDR3. CDR1 and CDR2 (germline): MNHEY, SMNVEV (reference sequence). DNA of the CDR3: TGTGCCTGCAGAGCCCTTCCGGGTCATGAAGCTTTCTTT. Translation: CACRALPGHEAFF.

The chain joins TRBV20-1 to TRBJ2-1, with 12 bases that match TRBD2. The V gene end was trimmed by 3 bases and the J gene end by 4 bases; junction bases not matched to a gene: 16. CDR3 length: 19 amino acids. Germline CDR1 and CDR2: DFQATT and SNEGSKA (reference sequence). CDR3 protein: CSASEASGRGWGGYNEQFF. The DNA for the CDR3 is TGCAGTGCTAGCGAGGCTAGCGGGAGGGGATGGGGTGGGTACAATGAGCAGTTCTTC.

This chain links TRBV6-5 with TRBJ2-1, with TRBD2 matching 14 bases. The CDR3 contains 15 residues. From germline, CDR1 is MNHEY and CDR2 SVGAGI. After removal of 10 bases from V and 2 bases from J, the junction contained 4 bases not matched to a gene. The chain's CDR3 is CATRLAGGAYNEQFF. CDR3 bases: TGTGCCACCCGACTAGCGGGAGGGGCCTACAATGAGCAGTTCTTC.

As to this clonotype: A much larger clone differs from this one at a single base, so this may be a read error. The genes are TRBV12-3 or TRBV12-4 and TRBJ2-4, with no clear D. The J call may be incorrect, as the DNA end agrees better with TRBJ2-5. The CDR3 consists of 13 residues. CDR3 amino acids: CASSFGTRATQYF. The CDR3 DNA follows: TGTGCCAGCAGTTTCGGTACCCGTGCGACCCAGTACTTC.

The chain carries TRBV2 and TRBJ2-7; D not certain. Looked up from germline, CDR1 is SNHLY and CDR2 is FYNNEI. Deletions cut 7 bases from V and 0 bases from J, with 34 bases between. This CDR3 region has 21 residues. The CDR3, as DNA: TGTGCCAGCATAGAGAGGTGGTGGGGATTGGGCCGCCACCAAAGCTCCTACGAGCAGTACTTC. Translating it yields CASIERWWGLGRHQSSYEQYF.

This clonotype was seen a handful of times. The chain recombines TRBV7-2 with TRBJ1-4, with no clear D. The CDR3 has 13 amino acids. V was shortened by 5 bases and J by 5 bases, with 9 bases between the two germline ends. The germline CDR1 and CDR2 sequences are SGHTA and FQGNSA. In nucleotides, the CDR3 is TGTGCCAGCAGCCGCGGATTGAATGAAAAACTGTTTTTT. This codes for CASSRGLNEKLFF.

The rearrangement links TRBV6-6 to TRBJ2-7, with D unresolved. The length of the CDR3 is 12 residues. The V gene's germline CDR1 is MNHNY and CDR2 SVGAGI (reference sequence). Trimming left V 8 bases short and J 3 bases short, with 11 bases between. The CDR3, as DNA: TGTGCCAGCCGAATATCAAACTACGAGCAGTACTTC. Its protein product is CASRISNYEQYF.

This clonotype was observed once. The rearrangement uses TRBV27 and TRBJ2-7; 12 nucleotides match TRBD1. V lost 5 bases, J lost 4 bases, and 3 bases stayed unmatched. Germline assignment: CDR1 MNHEY and CDR2 SMNVEV (reference sequence). The CDR3 is 14 residues long. Here the CDR3 reads CASSGTGGGYEQYF. DNA of the CDR3: TGTGCCAGCAGTGGGACAGGGGGCGGTTACGAGCAGTACTTC.

A few counts support this clonotype. The chain uses TRBV12-5 and TRBJ2-3, with D hard to call. The germline V gene has CDR1 LGHNT and CDR2 FRNRAP. The germline V and J ends were trimmed by 1 base and 0 bases, with 8 bases remaining between them. This CDR3 contains 15 residues. The CDR3 DNA reads as TGTGCTAGTGGTTTGGGAATCACTAGCACAGATACGCAGTATTTT. Residues: CASGLGITSTDTQYF.

The chain carries TRBV7-8 and TRBJ2-1; 16 bases are shared with TRBD2. Germline CDR1 is SGHVS and CDR2 is FQNEAQ. CDR3 size: 16 residues. The ends lost 4 bases at V and 9 bases at J; junction bases unmatched: 6. The chain's CDR3 is CASSSTGLAGGREQFF. DNA for the CDR3: TGTGCCAGCAGCTCGACGGGACTAGCGGGAGGGCGTGAGCAGTTCTTC.

This clonotype appeared a single time. This chain joins TRBV27 and TRBJ2-2; 7 bases agree with TRBD1. In germline, CDR1 is MNHEY, CDR2 SMNVEV (reference sequence). This CDR3 is 13 amino acids long. In nucleotides, the CDR3 is TGTGCTAGTAGGACAGGCCACACCGGGGAGCTGTTTTTT. Translated, it gives CASRTGHTGELFF.

This clonotype has only a few counts. A read error may explain this, as a much larger clone is one base away. The J gene is TRBJ1-1, the V gene TRBV7-9, with D perhaps TRBD1 (5 bases). CDR1 and CDR2 (germline): SEHNR, FQNEAQ (reference sequence). Trimming removed 6 bases from V and 0 bases from J, with 11 bases in between. The CDR3 has 14 residues. The CDR3 loop reads CASSGEGMNTEAFF. The DNA for the CDR3 is TGTGCCAGCAGTGGGGAGGGGATGAACACTGAAGCTTTCTTT.

This clonotype came up many times. The CDR3 sequence is CASSSSHRDGYTF. The CDR3 nucleotides are TGCGCCAGCAGCTCTTCCCACAGGGATGGCTACACCTTC. The V call is TRBV5-1, the J call TRBJ1-2, with a tentative D call TRBD1 (6 bases). CDR1 is SGHRS and CDR2 is YFSETQ in the germline V gene. V lost 3 bases to trimming and J lost 6 bases, with 12 bases between them. The CDR3 loop spans 13 amino acids.